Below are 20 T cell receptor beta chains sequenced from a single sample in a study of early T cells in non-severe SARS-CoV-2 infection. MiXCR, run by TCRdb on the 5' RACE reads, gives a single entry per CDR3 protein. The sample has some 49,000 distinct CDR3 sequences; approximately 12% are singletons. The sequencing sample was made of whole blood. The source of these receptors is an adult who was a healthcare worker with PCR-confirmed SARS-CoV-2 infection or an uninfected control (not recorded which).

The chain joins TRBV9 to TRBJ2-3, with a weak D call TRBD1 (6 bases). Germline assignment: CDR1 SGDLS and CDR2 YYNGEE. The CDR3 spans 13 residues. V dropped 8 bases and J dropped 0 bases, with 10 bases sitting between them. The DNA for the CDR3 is TGTGCCAGTAACAGGGCTAGCACAGATACGCAGTATTTT. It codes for CASNRASTDTQYF. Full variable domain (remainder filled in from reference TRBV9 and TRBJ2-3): DSGVTQTPKHLITATGQRVTLRCSPRSGDLSVYWYQQSLDQGLQFLIQYYNGEERAKGNILERFSAQQFPDLHSELNLSSLELGDSALYFCASNRASTDTQYFGPGTRLTVL.

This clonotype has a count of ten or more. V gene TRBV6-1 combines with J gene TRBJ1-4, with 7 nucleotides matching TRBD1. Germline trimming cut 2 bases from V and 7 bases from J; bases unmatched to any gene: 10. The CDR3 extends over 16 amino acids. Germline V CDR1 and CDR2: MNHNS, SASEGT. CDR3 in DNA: TGTGCCAGCAGTGAAAGTACGGGACAGCCTACTGAAAAACTGTTTTTT. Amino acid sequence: CASSESTGQPTEKLFF.

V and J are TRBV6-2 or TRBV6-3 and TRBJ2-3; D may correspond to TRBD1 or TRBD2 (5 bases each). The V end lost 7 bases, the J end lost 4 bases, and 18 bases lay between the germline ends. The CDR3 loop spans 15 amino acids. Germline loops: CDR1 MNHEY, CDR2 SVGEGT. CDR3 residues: CASTGRDPIPDTQYF. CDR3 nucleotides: TGTGCCAGCACAGGAAGGGACCCCATCCCAGATACGCAGTATTTT.

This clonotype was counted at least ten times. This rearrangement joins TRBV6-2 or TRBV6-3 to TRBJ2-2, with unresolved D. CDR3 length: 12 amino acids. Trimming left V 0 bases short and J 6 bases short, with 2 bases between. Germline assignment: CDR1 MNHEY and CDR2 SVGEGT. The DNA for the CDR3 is TGTGCCAGCAGTTACTCCCCCGGGGAGCTGTTTTTT. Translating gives CASSYSPGELFF.

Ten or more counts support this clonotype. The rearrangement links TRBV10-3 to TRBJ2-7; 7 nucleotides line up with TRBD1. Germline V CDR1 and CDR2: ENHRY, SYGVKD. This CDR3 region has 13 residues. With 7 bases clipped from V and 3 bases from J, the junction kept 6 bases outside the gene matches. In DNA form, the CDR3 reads TGTGCCATCACCATAGACAGGGACTACGAGCAGTACTTC. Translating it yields CAITIDRDYEQYF.

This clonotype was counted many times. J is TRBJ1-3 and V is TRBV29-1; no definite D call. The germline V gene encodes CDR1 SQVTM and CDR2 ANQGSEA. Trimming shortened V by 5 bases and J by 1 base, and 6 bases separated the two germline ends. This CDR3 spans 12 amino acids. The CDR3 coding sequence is TGCAGCGTTTTGCGGTCTGGAAACACCATATATTTT. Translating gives CSVLRSGNTIYF.

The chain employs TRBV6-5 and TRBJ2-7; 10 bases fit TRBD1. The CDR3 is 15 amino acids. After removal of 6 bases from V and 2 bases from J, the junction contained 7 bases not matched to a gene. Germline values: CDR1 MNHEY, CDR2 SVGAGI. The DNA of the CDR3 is TGTGCCAGCAGACTCCGGGACAGGGGCCCCTACGAGCAGTACTTC. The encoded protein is CASRLRDRGPYEQYF.

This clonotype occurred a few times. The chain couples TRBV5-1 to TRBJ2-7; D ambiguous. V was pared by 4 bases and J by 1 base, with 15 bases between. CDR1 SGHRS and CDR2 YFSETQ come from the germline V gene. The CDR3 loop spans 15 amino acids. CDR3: CASSRNQVKSYEQYF. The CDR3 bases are TGCGCCAGCAGCCGCAATCAGGTGAAATCCTACGAGCAGTACTTC.

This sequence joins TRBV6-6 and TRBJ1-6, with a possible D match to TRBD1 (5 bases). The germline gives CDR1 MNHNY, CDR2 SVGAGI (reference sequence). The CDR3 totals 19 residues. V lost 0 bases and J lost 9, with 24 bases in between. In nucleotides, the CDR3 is TGTGCCAGCAGTTACTCGACTCGTTTTGGGGCTCCCCCGTTTTCACCCCTCCACTTT. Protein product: CASSYSTRFGAPPFSPLHF.

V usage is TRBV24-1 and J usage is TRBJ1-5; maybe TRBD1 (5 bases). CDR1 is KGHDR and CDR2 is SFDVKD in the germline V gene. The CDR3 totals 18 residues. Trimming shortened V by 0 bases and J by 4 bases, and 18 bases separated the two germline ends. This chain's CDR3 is CATSDLQGRLQLNQPQHF. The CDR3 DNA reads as TGTGCCACCAGTGATTTGCAGGGACGGCTACAGTTAAATCAGCCCCAGCATTTT.

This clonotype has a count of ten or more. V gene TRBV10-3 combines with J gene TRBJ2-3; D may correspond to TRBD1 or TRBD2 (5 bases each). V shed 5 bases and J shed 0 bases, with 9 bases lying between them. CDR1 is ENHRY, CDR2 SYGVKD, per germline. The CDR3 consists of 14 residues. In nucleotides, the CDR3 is TGTGCCATCAGTCCCGGGACCAGCACAGATACGCAGTATTTT. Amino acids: CAISPGTSTDTQYF.

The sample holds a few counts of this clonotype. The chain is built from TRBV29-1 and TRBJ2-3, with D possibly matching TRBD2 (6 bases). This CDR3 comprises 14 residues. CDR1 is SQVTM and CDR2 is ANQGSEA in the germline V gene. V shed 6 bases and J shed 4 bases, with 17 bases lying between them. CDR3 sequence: CSVVTRSGPDTQYF. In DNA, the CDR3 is TGCAGCGTCGTGACTAGGTCCGGGCCAGATACGCAGTATTTT.

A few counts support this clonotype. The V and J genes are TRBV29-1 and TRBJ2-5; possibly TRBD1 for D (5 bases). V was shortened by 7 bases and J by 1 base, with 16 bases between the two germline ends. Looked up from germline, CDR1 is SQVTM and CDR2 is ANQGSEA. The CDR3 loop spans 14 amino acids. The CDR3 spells CSATVTAAQETQYF. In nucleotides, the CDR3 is TGCAGCGCTACTGTGACAGCAGCCCAAGAGACCCAGTACTTC.

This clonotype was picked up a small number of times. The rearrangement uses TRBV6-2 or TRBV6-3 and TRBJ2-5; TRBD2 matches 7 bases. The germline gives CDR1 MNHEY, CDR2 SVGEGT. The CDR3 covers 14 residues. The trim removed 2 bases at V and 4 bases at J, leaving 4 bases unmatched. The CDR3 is CASSYRGVGETQYF. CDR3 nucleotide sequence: TGTGCCAGCAGTTACCGGGGGGTCGGAGAGACCCAGTACTTC.

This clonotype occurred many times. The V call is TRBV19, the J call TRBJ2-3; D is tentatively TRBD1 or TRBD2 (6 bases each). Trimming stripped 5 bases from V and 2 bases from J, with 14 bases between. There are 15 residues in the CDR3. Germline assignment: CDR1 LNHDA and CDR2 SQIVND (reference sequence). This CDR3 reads CASSLTGASTDTQYF. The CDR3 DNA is TGTGCCAGTAGTCTGACGGGGGCCTCCACAGATACGCAGTATTTT. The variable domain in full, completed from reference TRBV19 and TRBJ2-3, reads DGGITQSPKYLFRKEGQNVTLSCEQNLNHDAMYWYRQDPGQGLRLIYYSQIVNDFQKGDIAEGYSVSREKKESFPLTVTSAQKNPTAFYLCASSLTGASTDTQYFGPGTRLTVL.

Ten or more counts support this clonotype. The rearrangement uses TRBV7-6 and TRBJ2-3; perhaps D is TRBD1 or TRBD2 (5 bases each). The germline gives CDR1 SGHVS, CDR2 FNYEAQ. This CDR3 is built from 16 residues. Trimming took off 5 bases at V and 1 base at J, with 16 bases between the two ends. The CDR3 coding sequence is TGTGCCAGCAGCCACAGAATGGGGGTTGGCACAGATACGCAGTATTTT. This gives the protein CASSHRMGVGTDTQYF.

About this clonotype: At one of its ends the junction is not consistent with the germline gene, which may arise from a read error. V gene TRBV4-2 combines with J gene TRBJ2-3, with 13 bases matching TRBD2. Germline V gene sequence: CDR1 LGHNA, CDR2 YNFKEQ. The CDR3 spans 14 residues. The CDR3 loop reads CTSSRTSGRDTQYF. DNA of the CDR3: TGTACCAGCAGCCGGACTAGCGGGAGAGATACGCAGTATTTT.

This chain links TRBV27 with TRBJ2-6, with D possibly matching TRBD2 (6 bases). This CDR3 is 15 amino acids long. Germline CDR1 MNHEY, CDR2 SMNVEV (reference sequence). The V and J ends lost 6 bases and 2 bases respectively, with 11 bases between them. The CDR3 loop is CASRSTGAGANVLTF. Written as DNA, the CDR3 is TGTGCCAGCAGGTCCACGGGGGCTGGGGCCAACGTCCTGACTTTC.

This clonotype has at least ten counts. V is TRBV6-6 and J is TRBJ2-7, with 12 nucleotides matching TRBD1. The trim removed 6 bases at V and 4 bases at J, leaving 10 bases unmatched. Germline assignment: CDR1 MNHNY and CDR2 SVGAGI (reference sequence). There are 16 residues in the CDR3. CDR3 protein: CASSAGTGGSVYEQYF. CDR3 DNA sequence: TGTGCCAGCAGCGCCGGGACAGGGGGCAGTGTATACGAGCAGTACTTC.

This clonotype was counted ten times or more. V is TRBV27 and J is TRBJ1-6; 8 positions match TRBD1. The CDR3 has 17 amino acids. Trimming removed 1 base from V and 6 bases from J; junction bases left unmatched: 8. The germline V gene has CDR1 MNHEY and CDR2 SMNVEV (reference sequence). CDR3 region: CASSLFPQGALNSPLHF. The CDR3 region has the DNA TGTGCCAGCAGTTTATTTCCGCAGGGGGCGCTTAATTCACCCCTCCACTTT.